Shown below are 14 T cell receptor beta chains from a single sample sequenced in a study of blood T cell repertoires in COVID-19. Assay used: immunoSEQ multiplex PCR; TCRdb lists only in-frame clones, some missing. The repertoire has some 240,000 clones, around 86% of them found once; the top ten carry approximately 5.2%. Sequenced: peripheral blood. These receptors all stem from a woman aged 65 to 85 with COVID-19, enrolled during active disease.

This rearrangement joins TRBV5-6 to TRBJ2-7; 7 nucleotides align to TRBD2. Germline V gene lookup returns CDR1 SGHDT and CDR2 YYEEEE. The V gene end was trimmed by 1 base and the J gene end by 6 bases; junction bases not matched to a gene: 7. CDR3 length: 14 residues. The CDR3 DNA sequence: TGTGCCAGCAGCTTGTTGGCGGGAGTGGTCGAGCAGTACTTC. Amino acid sequence: CASSLLAGVVEQYF.

V gene TRBV12-3 or TRBV12-4 combines with J gene TRBJ1-3, with 7 bases aligning to TRBD1. Unmatched junction bases numbered 0, after V lost 6 bases and J lost 4 bases. The CDR3 has 12 residues. DNA for the CDR3: TGTGCCAGCAGGGGACAGGGAAACACCATATATTTT. It codes for CASRGQGNTIYF.

The V call is TRBV7-2, the J call TRBJ1-2; D may be TRBD1 (6 bases). Per germline, CDR1 SGHTA and CDR2 FQGNSA. This CDR3 comprises 12 residues. V was cut by 3 bases and J by 8 bases, with 10 bases left in between. The CDR3 loop reads CASSFIGGGYTF. In DNA, the CDR3 is TGTGCCAGCAGCTTCATAGGGGGAGGCTACACCTTC.

J is TRBJ1-1 and V is TRBV7-9, with D possibly being TRBD1 (5 bases). The V end lost 0 bases, the J end lost 4 bases, and 9 bases lay between the germline ends. This CDR3 contains 14 residues. Germline CDR1 and CDR2: SEHNR and FQNEAQ (reference sequence). Written as DNA, the CDR3 is TGTGCCAGCAGCTTAGCCGCAGGGTTCACTGAAGCTTTCTTT. Encoded protein: CASSLAAGFTEAFF.

This rearrangement joins TRBV3-1 (or the pseudogene TRBV3-2) to TRBJ1-1, with TRBD1 matching over 8 bases. From germline, CDR1 is LGHDT and CDR2 YNNKEL (reference sequence). The CDR3 has 17 residues. V shed 4 bases and J 0 bases; nucleotides not matched to a gene: 10. For the CDR3, the DNA is TGTGCCAGCAGCCCAGATAGGACAGGGAGGATGAACACTGAAGCTTTCTTT. Protein sequence: CASSPDRTGRMNTEAFF.

The CDR3, as DNA: TGTGCCAGCAGCTGGAGGAGACTAGCGGGAGGAGATGAGCAGTTCTTC. The encoded protein is CASSWRRLAGGDEQFF. J is TRBJ2-1 and V is TRBV7-6; 13 positions agree with TRBD2. Germline V CDR1 and CDR2: SGHVS, FNYEAQ. The CDR3 contains 16 residues. The V and J ends lost 4 bases and 8 bases, in that order; junction bases with no gene match: 8.

The V call is TRBV5-4, the J call TRBJ2-2, with D possibly matching TRBD2 (5 bases). Germline CDR1 and CDR2: SGHNT and YYREEE (reference sequence). The CDR3 loop spans 15 amino acids. Trimming shortened V by 1 base and J by 2 bases, and 9 bases separated the two germline ends. The CDR3 nucleotides read TGTGCCAGCAGCTTGCCAAGCGGAAACACCGGGGAGCTGTTTTTT. Translating it yields CASSLPSGNTGELFF.

The chain uses TRBV7-6 and TRBJ2-1, with D maybe TRBD2 (6 bases). V was pared by 4 bases and J by 11 bases, with 18 bases between. There are 14 residues in the CDR3. CDR1 and CDR2 (germline): SGHVS, FNYEAQ. CDR3 bases: TGTGCCAGCAGCTCCTGGGACTCAGGAGGAAAGCAGTTCTTC. Translating it yields CASSSWDSGGKQFF.

This clone was seen a single time. The genes are TRBV3-1 (or the pseudogene TRBV3-2) and TRBJ2-1, with D perhaps TRBD1 (6 bases). This CDR3 has 14 residues. The V end was cut by 1 base, the J end by 14 bases, with 18 bases between. Germline V gives CDR1 LGHDT, CDR2 YNNKEL (reference sequence). The CDR3 DNA reads as TGTGCCAGCAGCCAAGTAAGTGGGCAGGGGAGTAAGTTCTTC. It codes for CASSQVSGQGSKFF.

The chain uses TRBV12-1 and TRBJ1-5; TRBD1 was called by the table and not checked on the DNA. TRBV12-1 is deemed a pseudogene. This CDR3 has 14 amino acids. For the CDR3, the DNA is TGTGCCAGCAGCTTTGCAGGGACAGAAGAGCCCCAGCATTTT. Its protein is CASSFAGTEEPQHF.

The V and J genes are TRBV19 and TRBJ1-4; D perhaps matches TRBD1 (5 bases). V dropped 3 bases and J dropped 11 bases, with 16 bases sitting between them. Germline values: CDR1 LNHDA, CDR2 SQIVND (reference sequence). The CDR3 runs 14 residues. CDR3 protein: CASSIGEGRAKLFF. CDR3 nucleotide sequence: TGTGCCAGTAGTATTGGGGAGGGGCGAGCCAAACTGTTTTTT.

This rearrangement joins TRBV6-5 to TRBJ2-7, with D hard to call. This CDR3 is 11 amino acids long. The germline gives CDR1 MNHEY, CDR2 SVGAGI. Trimming stripped 7 bases from V and 3 bases from J, with 7 bases between. The CDR3 loop reads CASKTNYEQYF. CDR3 DNA sequence: TGTGCCAGCAAAACAAACTACGAGCAGTACTTC.

The chain links TRBV7-9 to TRBJ2-5, with 9 nucleotides matching TRBD1. V shed 4 bases and J 5 bases; nucleotides not matched to a gene: 8. The CDR3 covers 15 residues. Looked up from germline, CDR1 is SEHNR and CDR2 is FQNEAQ (reference sequence). In DNA, the CDR3 is TGTGCCAGCAGCTACCGGGGACAGGGAATGGAGACCCAGTACTTC. It yields the protein CASSYRGQGMETQYF. Combining the CDR3 with reference TRBV7-9 and TRBJ2-5 gives the whole variable domain DTGVSQNPRHKITKRGQNVTFRCDPISEHNRLYWYRQTLGQGPEFLTYFQNEAQLEKSRLLSDRFSAERPKGSFSTLEIQRTEQGDSAMYLCASSYRGQGMETQYFGPGTRLLVL.

The rearrangement uses TRBV19 and TRBJ2-1; TRBD2 might be the D (7 bases). The CDR3 contains 14 residues. Trimming left V 6 bases short and J 7 bases short, with 16 bases between. Germline V gene data show CDR1 as LNHDA and CDR2 as SQIVND (reference sequence). The CDR3 is CASRLWGGRNEQFF. The CDR3 nucleotides are TGTGCCAGTAGGTTGTGGGGGGGCCGGAATGAGCAGTTCTTC.